This T cell receptor (beta chain) is drawn from a study of cytomegalovirus exposure and HLA in healthy donors. This clone was observed a few times. PCR was performed using 60 Vbeta and 13 Jbeta primers. TCRdb's copy holds only in-frame clones and misses some; the assay was immunoSEQ multiplex PCR. The table has under 95,000 clones, around 80% seen once. The source material was PBMCs. This TCR came from a male donor in good health and CMV-seronegative.

The DNA of the CDR3 is TGTGCCAGTAGTATGATCAGGGGGCGGGGGAACACTGAAGCTTTCTTT. Protein product: CASSMIRGRGNTEAFF. The chain recombines TRBV19 with TRBJ1-1; TRBD1 agrees at 8 bases. The J segment lost 1 base and the V segment lost 3 bases, leaving 7 bases of the junction unmatched. Germline CDR1 LNHDA, CDR2 SQIVND (reference sequence). The CDR3 is 16 amino acids.